The T cell receptor (beta chain) under discussion was sequenced for a study of cytomegalovirus exposure and HLA in healthy donors. Overall study: Later analysis reported that the approximately 120 validation repertoires shared the platform of the roughly 710 first-cohort repertoires.

Trimming left V 1 base short and J 0 bases short, with 8 bases between. The CDR3 covers 14 residues. Germline V gives CDR1 SGHDT, CDR2 YYEEEE. This clone was observed a single time. Its antigen is unidentified. Some clones are missing from TCRdb's copy, which holds only in-frame ones; the method was immunoSEQ multiplex PCR. The sample consists of 210,000 or so clones, about 86% of them appearing once. Broader study findings: CMV antigen specificity was confirmed in vitro for three CMV-associated chains. TCR beta chains numbering under 200 were designated cytomegalovirus-associated.

Material: PBMCs. The rearrangement links TRBV5-6 to TRBJ2-7; D not resolved. The receptor was isolated from a young woman in good health and CMV-seronegative. DNA of the CDR3: TGTGCCAGCAGCTTGTTGGCAGGCTCCTACGAGCAGTACTTC. Its translation: CASSLLAGSYEQYF.